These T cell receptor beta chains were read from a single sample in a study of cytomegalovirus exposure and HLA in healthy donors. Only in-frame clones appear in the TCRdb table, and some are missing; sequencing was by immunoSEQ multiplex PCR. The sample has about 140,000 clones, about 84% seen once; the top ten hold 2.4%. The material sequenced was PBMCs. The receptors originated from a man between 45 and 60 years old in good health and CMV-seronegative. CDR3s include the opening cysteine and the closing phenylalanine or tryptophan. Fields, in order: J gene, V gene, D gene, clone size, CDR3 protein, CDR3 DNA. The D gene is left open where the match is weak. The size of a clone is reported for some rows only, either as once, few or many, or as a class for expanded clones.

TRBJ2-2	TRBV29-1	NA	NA	CSALQGTGELFF	TGCAGCGCCCTACAGGGAACCGGGGAGCTGTTTTTT
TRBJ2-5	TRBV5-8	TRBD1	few	CASSSGDRGNQETQYF	TGTGCCAGCAGCTCCGGGGACAGGGGCAACCAAGAGACCCAGTACTTC
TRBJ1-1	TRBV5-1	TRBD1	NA	CASSWGTGNANTEAFF	TGCGCCAGCAGCTGGGGGACAGGGAACGCGAACACTGAAGCTTTCTTT
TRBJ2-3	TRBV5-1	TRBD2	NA	CASSFELAGGFSTDTQYF	TGCGCCAGCAGCTTCGAACTAGCGGGAGGGTTTAGCACAGATACGCAGTATTTT
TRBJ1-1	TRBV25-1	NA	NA	CASTEDSYTEAFF	TGTGCCAGCACAGAAGACAGCTACACTGAAGCTTTCTTT
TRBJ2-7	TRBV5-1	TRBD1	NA	CASSLNAGAGGSYEQYF	TGCGCCAGCAGCTTGAATGCAGGGGCAGGGGGTTCCTACGAGCAGTACTTC
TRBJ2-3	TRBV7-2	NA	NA	CASSPTGGTSTDTQYF	TGTGCCAGCAGCCCCACCGGCGGGACTAGCACAGATACGCAGTATTTT
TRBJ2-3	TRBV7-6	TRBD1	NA	CASSRKIQGNTDTQYF	TGTGCCAGCAGCCGTAAAATACAGGGGAATACAGATACGCAGTATTTT
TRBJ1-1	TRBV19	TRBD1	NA	CASRKQGKNTEAFF	TGTGCCAGTAGGAAACAGGGGAAGAACACTGAAGCTTTCTTT
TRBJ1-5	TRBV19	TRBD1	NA	CASSIGSGQGSNQPQHF	TGTGCCAGTAGTATAGGATCAGGACAGGGAAGCAATCAGCCCCAGCATTTT
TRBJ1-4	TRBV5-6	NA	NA	CASSEGTGEKLFF	TGTGCCAGCAGCGAAGGGACTGGAGAAAAACTGTTTTTT
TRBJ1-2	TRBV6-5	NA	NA	CATVVAGRMGHGYTF	TGTGCCACCGTAGTCGCCGGGCGGATGGGGCATGGCTACACCTTC
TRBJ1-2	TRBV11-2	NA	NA	CASSRDNTNYGYTF	TGTGCCAGCAGCCGGGATAACACTAACTATGGCTACACCTTC
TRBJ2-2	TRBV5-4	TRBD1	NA	CASSLGQGTGELFF	TGTGCCAGCAGCTTGGGACAGGGCACCGGGGAGCTGTTTTTT
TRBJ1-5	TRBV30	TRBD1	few	CAWGTGTPGNQPQHF	TGTGCCTGGGGGACAGGGACCCCCGGCAATCAGCCCCAGCATTTT
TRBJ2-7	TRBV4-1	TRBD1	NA	CASSQWTGNYEQYF	TGCGCCAGCAGCCAATGGACAGGGAACTACGAGCAGTACTTC
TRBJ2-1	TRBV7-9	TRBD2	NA	CASSPTSGSSDEQFF	TGTGCCAGCAGCCCAACTAGCGGGAGTTCGGATGAGCAGTTCTTC
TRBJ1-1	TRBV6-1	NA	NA	CASSERQVRERVSFEAFF	TGTGCCAGCAGTGAAAGGCAGGTGAGGGAGCGGGTGTCGTTTGAAGCTTTCTTT
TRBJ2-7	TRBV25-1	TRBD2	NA	CASRSGLAGAYEQYF	TGTGCCAGCAGATCGGGACTAGCGGGAGCCTACGAGCAGTACTTC
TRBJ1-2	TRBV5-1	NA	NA	CASSLDRDYGYTF	TGCGCCAGCAGCTTGGACAGGGACTATGGCTACACCTTC
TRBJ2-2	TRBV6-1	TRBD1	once	CASSQWTGTTGELFF	TGTGCCAGCAGTCAATGGACAGGGACCACCGGGGAGCTGTTTTTT
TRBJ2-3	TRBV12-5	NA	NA	CASGLVPRERQYF	TGTGCTAGTGGTTTGGTACCGAGGGAGAGGCAGTATTTT
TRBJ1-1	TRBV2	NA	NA	CADKVGGVTEAFF	TGTGCCGACAAGGTGGGGGGAGTCACTGAAGCTTTCTTT
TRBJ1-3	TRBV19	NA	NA	CASSGRAPGNTIYF	TGTGCCAGTAGCGGCAGGGCCCCAGGAAACACCATATATTTT
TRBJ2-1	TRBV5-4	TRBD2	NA	CASSLAGLTSGGSRNEQFF	TGTGCCAGCAGCTTGGCCGGTTTGACTAGCGGGGGGAGTAGGAATGAGCAGTTCTTC
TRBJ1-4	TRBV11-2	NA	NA	CASSLDRHGEKLFF	TGTGCCAGCAGCTTAGATCGCCACGGGGAAAAACTGTTTTTT
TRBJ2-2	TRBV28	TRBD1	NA	CASTLDRGFTGELFF	TGTGCCAGCACCCTGGACAGGGGTTTCACCGGGGAGCTGTTTTTT
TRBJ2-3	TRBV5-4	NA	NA	CASSFGTPLSTDTQYF	TGTGCCAGCAGCTTCGGGACTCCTCTAAGCACAGATACGCAGTATTTT
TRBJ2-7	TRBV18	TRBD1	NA	CASSPGQGAHEQYF	TGTGCCAGCTCACCCGGACAGGGGGCCCACGAGCAGTACTTC
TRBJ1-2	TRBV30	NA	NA	CACPRTATPGGYTF	TGTGCCTGCCCTCGAACAGCCACCCCAGGTGGCTACACCTTC
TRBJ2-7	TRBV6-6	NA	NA	CASRARDMPEQYF	TGTGCCAGCAGAGCCCGGGACATGCCCGAGCAGTACTTC
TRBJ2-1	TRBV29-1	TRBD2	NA	CSGMRTSGNEQFF	TGCAGCGGGATGAGGACTAGCGGGAATGAGCAGTTCTTC
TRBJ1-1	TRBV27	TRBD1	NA	CASSPRTGRNTEAFF	TGTGCCAGCAGTCCCCGGACAGGTCGTAACACTGAAGCTTTCTTT
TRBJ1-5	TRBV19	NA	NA	CASSIVIGPTGQPQHF	TGTGCCAGTAGTATAGTGATTGGGCCTACCGGTCAGCCCCAGCATTTT
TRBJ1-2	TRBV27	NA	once	CASSPIDRSNYGYTF	TGTGCCAGCAGCCCCATCGACAGATCTAACTATGGCTACACCTTC
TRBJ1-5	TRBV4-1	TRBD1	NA	CASSQDPGTEYQPQHF	TGCGCCAGCAGCCAAGACCCAGGGACAGAGTATCAGCCCCAGCATTTT
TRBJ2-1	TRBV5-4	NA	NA	CASSLRGSSEQFF	TGTGCCAGCAGCTTGAGGGGGTCGAGTGAGCAGTTCTTC
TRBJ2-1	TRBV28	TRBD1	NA	CASSLVDRAYNEQFF	TGTGCCAGCAGTTTGGTCGACAGGGCCTACAATGAGCAGTTCTTC
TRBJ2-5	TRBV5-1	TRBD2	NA	CASSRLAEQETQYF	TGCGCCAGCAGTCGACTAGCGGAACAAGAGACCCAGTACTTC
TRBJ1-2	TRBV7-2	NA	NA	CASSGRISGYGYTF	TGTGCCAGCAGCGGGAGGATCTCTGGCTATGGCTACACCTTC
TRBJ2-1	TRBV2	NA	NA	CASSYRSGSSYNEQFF	TGTGCCAGCAGTTATCGGAGCGGTAGCTCCTACAATGAGCAGTTCTTC
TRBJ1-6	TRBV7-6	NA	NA	CASSLGQVNSPLHF	TGTGCCAGCAGCTTAGGACAGGTCAATTCACCCCTCCACTTT
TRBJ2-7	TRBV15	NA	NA	CATSRDRNRVYEQYF	TGTGCCACCAGCAGAGATCGCAACAGGGTCTACGAGCAGTACTTC
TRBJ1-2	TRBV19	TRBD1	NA	CASSSGGPTSRGYTF	TGTGCCAGTAGTTCAGGGGGCCCTACCTCTCGGGGCTACACCTTC
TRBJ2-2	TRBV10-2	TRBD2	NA	CASRIGLAGAGELFF	TGCGCCAGCAGGATAGGACTAGCGGGAGCCGGGGAGCTGTTTTTT
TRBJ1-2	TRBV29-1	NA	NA	CSVQSSRREPNYGYTF	TGCAGCGTCCAATCGTCCAGGCGAGAACCAAACTATGGCTACACCTTC
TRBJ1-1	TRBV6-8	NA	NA	CASSYQGNTEAFF	TGTGCCAGCAGTTATCAGGGGAACACTGAAGCTTTCTTT
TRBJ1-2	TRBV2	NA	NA	CASSFRLEGGHGYTF	TGTGCCAGCAGTTTCCGGTTAGAAGGAGGCCATGGCTACACCTTC
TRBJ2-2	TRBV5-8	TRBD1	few	CASSLRQGGELFF	TGTGCCAGCAGCTTAAGACAGGGCGGGGAGCTGTTTTTT
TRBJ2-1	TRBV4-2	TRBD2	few	CASSQERGGLEFF	TGTGCCAGCAGCCAAGAACGCGGGGGACTTGAGTTCTTC
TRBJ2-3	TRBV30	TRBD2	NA	CAWTRLAGKAGLDTQYF	TGTGCCTGGACTCGCCTAGCGGGAAAAGCGGGCCTAGATACGCAGTATTTT
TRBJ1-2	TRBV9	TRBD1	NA	CASSATGFWGGYTF	TGTGCCAGCAGCGCGACAGGGTTTTGGGGTGGCTACACCTTC
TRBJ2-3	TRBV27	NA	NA	CASSFGGRGTDTQYF	TGTGCCAGCAGTTTCGGGGGGCGCGGCACAGATACGCAGTATTTT
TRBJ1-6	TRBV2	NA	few	CASRDSRYSPLHF	TGTGCCAGCAGGGACAGTAGGTATTCACCCCTCCACTTT
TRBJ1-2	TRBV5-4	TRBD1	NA	CASSLAGTDGYTF	TGTGCCAGCAGCTTGGCGGGGACAGATGGCTACACCTTC
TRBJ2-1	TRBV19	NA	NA	CASSNCSMCEQFF	TGTGCCAGTAGTAATTGCTCTATGTGTGAGCAGTTCTTC